Each of the 20 T cell receptor beta chains below was sequenced from the same sample in a study of T cells expressing NK-cell markers. From the 5' RACE reads, TCRdb lists one entry per CDR3 protein and no DNA. The table lists 300,000 or so distinct CDR3 sequences, with about 4.2% in the top ten. Material for sequencing was blood T cells: a sorted CD56 or NKG2C T cell subset, CD4+ or CD8+ T cells, or bulk PBMC T cells (not recorded which). All receptors come from a woman aged 18-69 years in good health.

The chain joins TRBV6-2 or TRBV6-3 to TRBJ2-7; the D call from TCRdb, TRBD1, cannot be confirmed without DNA. In germline, CDR1 is MNHEY, CDR2 SVGEGT. CDR3 length: 16 residues. The CDR3 loop is CASSQLPGTAKYEQYF.

This chain joins TRBV20-1 and TRBJ1-4; there is no DNA to check the TCRdb D call of TRBD1. Germline V gives CDR1 DFQATT, CDR2 SNEGSKA (reference sequence). There are 12 residues in the CDR3. The CDR3 here is CSARRGSEKLFF.

J is TRBJ2-1 and V is TRBV5-1; TCRdb's assignment of TRBD2 cannot be checked, as there is no DNA. Germline V CDR1 and CDR2: SGHRS, YFSETQ. The CDR3 has 14 amino acids. CDR3 amino acids: CASTEGPLGSEQFF.

V is TRBV5-1 and J is TRBJ2-5. The germline V gene encodes CDR1 SGHRS and CDR2 YFSETQ. The CDR3 totals 14 residues. The chain's CDR3 is CASSLAEVVGTQYF.

The chain is built from TRBV7-2 and TRBJ2-3; TCRdb reports TRBD1, a call that lacks DNA to check it against. Germline CDR1 reads SGHTA; CDR2 reads FQGNSA. The CDR3 consists of 15 residues. This CDR3 reads CASSPWTSSTDTQYF.

The V gene is TRBV5-1, the J gene TRBJ2-1; the D gene TCRdb calls, TRBD2, cannot be checked with no DNA. The CDR3 runs to 14 residues. Germline loops: CDR1 SGHRS, CDR2 YFSETQ. This chain's CDR3 is CASSLGLAHNEQFF. Full variable domain (rest looked up from reference TRBV5-1 and TRBJ2-1): KAGVTQTPRYLIKTRGQQVTLSCSPISGHRSVSWYQQTPGQGLQFLFEYFSETQRNKGNFPGRFSGRQFSNSRSEMNVSTLELGDSALYLCASSLGLAHNEQFFGPGTRLTVL.

The rearrangement joins TRBV12-3 or TRBV12-4 to TRBJ1-5; TCRdb picks TRBD1, but there is no DNA to check that call. The CDR3 loop spans 16 amino acids. CDR3 sequence reads: CASSFRVSGGNQPQHF.

The CDR3 reads CASSLASGYRGGTEAFF. V and J are TRBV12-3 or TRBV12-4 and TRBJ1-1. This CDR3 region has 17 residues.

The chain couples TRBV20-1 to TRBJ1-2; TCRdb names TRBD1, which stays unverified in the absence of DNA. The CDR3 runs 14 residues. From germline, CDR1 is DFQATT and CDR2 SNEGSKA (reference sequence). The CDR3: CSAPLGTDNYGYTF.

V and J are TRBV7-2 and TRBJ1-5. Looked up from germline, CDR1 is SGHTA and CDR2 is FQGNSA. The CDR3 loop spans 15 amino acids. Here the CDR3 reads CASSARRNSNQPQHF.

The gene calls are TRBV12-5 and TRBJ2-2. The CDR3 contains 14 residues. The germline V gene has CDR1 LGHNT and CDR2 FRNRAP. The CDR3 loop reads CASGPFGVHGELFF.

J is TRBJ2-5 and V is TRBV18; the D call from TCRdb, TRBD2, cannot be confirmed without DNA. Germline V gene lookup returns CDR1 KGHSH and CDR2 LQKENI. This CDR3 is 15 amino acids long. CDR3: CASSPGLAGEETQYF.

The chain recombines TRBV20-1 with TRBJ2-1; the TCRdb call, TRBD1, lacks DNA for checking. This CDR3 has 15 amino acids. Germline V gives CDR1 DFQATT, CDR2 SNEGSKA (reference sequence). The CDR3 here is CSARFLGGGYNEQFF.

V and J are TRBV28 and TRBJ2-7; TCRdb lists TRBD1, though no DNA is available to test this call. CDR1 and CDR2 from the germline V gene are MDHEN and SYDVKM. This CDR3 comprises 12 residues. This CDR3 is CASKGGRREQYF.

This chain links TRBV15 with TRBJ1-1. CDR3 size: 15 residues. The V gene's germline CDR1 is LNHNV and CDR2 YYDKDF (reference sequence). The CDR3 reads CATSRDGYMNTEAFF.

The rearrangement joins TRBV9 to TRBJ2-4; TCRdb indicates TRBD1, and absent DNA this call remains unverified. The CDR3 covers 14 residues. The germline V gene encodes CDR1 SGDLS and CDR2 YYNGEE. CDR3 region: CASSVGQGENIQYF.

V is TRBV12-3 or TRBV12-4 and J is TRBJ2-5; TCRdb designates TRBD1, a call that cannot be tested without DNA. This CDR3 is 14 amino acids long. The CDR3 reads CASSTGTFGETQYF.

The CDR3 reads CASSQGGAGGPTGELFF. V usage is TRBV4-3 and J usage is TRBJ2-2; the TRBD2 assignment by TCRdb is unverifiable without DNA. The CDR3 is 17 amino acids. Germline V gene data show CDR1 as LGHNA and CDR2 as YSLEER.

The gene calls are TRBV20-1 and TRBJ2-5. This CDR3 is 11 amino acids long. Germline values: CDR1 DFQATT, CDR2 SNEGSKA (reference sequence). The CDR3 is CSARIGETQYF.

V and J are TRBV10-2 and TRBJ2-5; the D gene TCRdb calls, TRBD1, cannot be checked with no DNA. Germline lookup yields CDR1 WSHSY and CDR2 SAAADI. CDR3 length: 16 amino acids. CDR3 sequence reads: CASRRNLGRVRETQYF.